This T cell receptor beta chain was identified during a study of shared clonotypes between healthy human individuals. Germline V gene lookup returns CDR1 SNHLY and CDR2 FYNNEI. This CDR3 is built from 16 residues. V lost 3 bases and J 0 bases, leaving 13 bases between the germline ends. Notes on this clone: This sample also contains other DNA sequences that code for the same CDR3.

TCRdb's copy holds only in-frame clones and misses some; the assay was immunoSEQ multiplex PCR. Of roughly 490,000 clones listed, over 60% are singletons. This clonotype was sampled from a woman between 40 and 50 years old in good health. Some clones in this sample may be carry-over from other donors' samples. Source material: PBMCs. The chain employs TRBV2 and TRBJ2-3, with D tentatively TRBD2 (6 bases). The CDR3 bases are TGTGCCAGCAGTGAGGGAGGCGGGGCAAGCACAGATACGCAGTATTTT. Its protein is CASSEGGGASTDTQYF.